This TCR beta chain was recovered during a study of Graves' ophthalmopathy and Graves' hyperthyroidism. Study background: Peripheral blood samples were taken at initial diagnosis, before any treatment.

This clonotype was observed at least ten times. Researchers took RNA transcripts and amplified TCR beta CDR3 regions from them. RT-PCR was first run with HTBI primers, then multiplex PCR in a second round. TCRdb reanalysed the multiplex PCR reads using MiXCR and keeps one entry per CDR3 protein. The sample has over 450,000 distinct CDR3 sequences, roughly an eighth seen once. This CDR3 contains 13 residues. With 2 bases removed from V and 9 bases from J, the gap between germline ends came to 11 bases. Germline-derived CDR1 and CDR2 are MDHEN and SYDVKM. Input material: blood. The rearrangement uses TRBV28 and TRBJ2-4, with D perhaps assigned TRBD1 or TRBD2 (5 bases each). This clonotype was sampled from a woman in her thirties with Graves' ophthalmopathy. In nucleotides, the CDR3 is TGTGCCAGCAGTTTAGATGCAGGGAGCATTCAGTACTTC. Translation gives CASSLDAGSIQYF.